These 26 T cell receptor beta chains came from one sample sequenced in a study of T cell changes during pregnancy in multiple sclerosis. The table came from immunoSEQ multiplex PCR; TCRdb's copy has only in-frame clones and leaves some out. The table has 68,000 or so clones, around 90% seen once. The source material was peripheral blood, sampled in the second trimester of pregnancy. These receptors all come from a female donor with multiple sclerosis, enrolled in a pregnancy study.

This chain connects TRBV15 to TRBJ1-1; TRBD1 might be the D (5 bases). Per the germline V gene, CDR1 is LNHNV and CDR2 is YYDKDF (reference sequence). The CDR3 runs to 16 residues. Trimming cost V 0 bases and J 2 bases, with 13 bases left between them. CDR3 amino acids: CATSRDRGGSNTEAFF. CDR3 nucleotides: TGTGCCACCAGCAGAGATCGCGGGGGGTCCAACACTGAAGCTTTCTTT. Supplemented by reference TRBV15 and TRBJ1-1, the full variable domain reads DAMVIQNPRYQVTQFGKPVTLSCSQTLNHNVMYWYQQKSSQAPKLLFHYYDKDFNNEADTPDNFQSRRPNTSFCFLDIRSPGLGDTAMYLCATSRDRGGSNTEAFFGQGTRLTVV.

The chain links TRBV30 to TRBJ1-2, with TRBD1 as a possible D gene (5 bases). Trimming removed 0 bases at V and 8 bases at J, with 16 bases between. The CDR3 loop spans 14 amino acids. The germline V gene encodes CDR1 GTSNPN and CDR2 SVGIG (reference sequence). The CDR3 here is CAWSVRQGFDGYTF. DNA for the CDR3: TGTGCCTGGAGTGTCCGGCAGGGCTTTGACGGCTACACCTTC. Full variable domain (missing parts from reference TRBV30 and TRBJ1-2): SQTIHQWPATLVQPVGSPLSLECTVEGTSNPNLYWYRQAAGRGLQLLFYSVGIGQISSEVPQNLSASRPQDRQFILSSKKLLLSDSGFYLCAWSVRQGFDGYTFGSGTRLTVV.

The chain links TRBV7-9 to TRBJ1-4; D is unclear. The CDR3 extends over 15 amino acids. Germline V gene sequence: CDR1 SEHNR, CDR2 FQNEAQ (reference sequence). V lost 6 bases and J lost 4, with 15 bases in between. CDR3 region: CASRSLRGVNEKLFF. The CDR3 DNA reads as TGTGCCAGCAGATCCCTCCGGGGAGTTAATGAAAAACTGTTTTTT.

J is TRBJ2-7 and V is TRBV7-9; 8 positions agree with TRBD2. The CDR3 totals 19 residues. The V and J ends lost 2 bases and 0 bases, in that order; junction bases with no gene match: 15. The germline gives CDR1 SEHNR, CDR2 FQNEAQ (reference sequence). The chain's CDR3 is CASSLSTVLSGGYSYEQYF. CDR3 nucleotides: TGTGCCAGCAGCTTAAGCACCGTACTAAGCGGGGGTTACTCCTACGAGCAGTACTTC.

This chain connects TRBV19 to TRBJ1-5; D remains ambiguous. This CDR3 region has 14 residues. V was pared by 1 base and J by 7 bases, with 11 bases between. Germline-derived CDR1 and CDR2 are LNHDA and SQIVND (reference sequence). CDR3 in amino acids: CASSIVGGQQPQHF. CDR3 DNA sequence: TGTGCCAGTAGTATAGTCGGAGGGCAACAGCCCCAGCATTTT.

The chain uses TRBV7-2 and TRBJ1-4; D possibly corresponds to TRBD1 (6 bases). V lost 4 bases to trimming and J lost 7 bases, with 22 bases between them. CDR3 length equals 17 residues. Per germline, CDR1 SGHTA and CDR2 FQGNSA. The CDR3 DNA reads TGTGCCAGCAGCTCCGACCCCCGGGGGGCCTGGGTTGAAAAACTGTTTTTT. Amino acid sequence: CASSSDPRGAWVEKLFF. Using reference TRBV7-2 and TRBJ1-4 for the parts outside the CDR3, the full variable domain is GAGVSQSPSNKVTEKGKDVELRCDPISGHTALYWYRQSLGQGLEFLIYFQGNSAPDKSGLPSDRFSAERTGGSVSTLTIQRTQQEDSAVYLCASSSDPRGAWVEKLFFGSGTQLSVL.

The rearrangement uses TRBV4-2 and TRBJ1-1, with 7 bases identical to TRBD1. From germline, CDR1 is LGHNA and CDR2 YNFKEQ. The CDR3 is 15 residues long. Trimming cost V 3 bases and J 4 bases; bases outside gene matches: 8. The DNA for the CDR3 is TGTGCCAGCAGCCAGTTTACAGGGGCGCGCACTGAAGCTTTCTTT. This codes for CASSQFTGARTEAFF.

The genes are TRBV4-2 and TRBJ1-4; the D is unclear. CDR3 length: 15 amino acids. CDR1 LGHNA and CDR2 YNFKEQ come from the germline V gene. V lost 4 bases and J 2 bases, leaving 11 bases between the germline ends. Here the CDR3 DNA reads TGTGCCAGCAGCCCCCCGGGAGGGACTAATGAAAAACTGTTTTTT. It specifies CASSPPGGTNEKLFF.

This clone occurred once. The chain uses TRBV7-2 and TRBJ2-5; 7 nucleotides agree with TRBD2. The length of the CDR3 is 15 residues. Germline lookup yields CDR1 SGHTA and CDR2 FQGNSA. J lost 5 bases, V lost 4 bases, and 10 bases had no gene match. The DNA for the CDR3 is TGTGCCAGCAGCTCTTGGGACTACATTGCGGAGACCCAGTACTTC. Residues: CASSSWDYIAETQYF.

In its sample, this clone ranks as medium-sized. This sequence joins TRBV6-4 and TRBJ1-2, with 10 bases lining up with TRBD1. Germline CDR1 MRHNA, CDR2 SNTAGT. V was pared by 0 bases and J by 8 bases, with 0 bases of the junction left unmatched. The CDR3 totals 13 residues. CDR3 region: CASSDSDRGGYTF. The CDR3 nucleotides are TGTGCCAGCAGTGACTCGGACAGGGGGGGCTACACCTTC.

The chain links TRBV11-1 to TRBJ2-7; D is possibly TRBD2 (5 bases). Between the trimmed V and J ends, which lost 2 bases and 2 bases, there was a span of 10 bases. From germline, CDR1 is SGHAT and CDR2 FQDESV (reference sequence). The length of the CDR3 is 14 residues. CDR3 amino acids: CASSLLRGPYEQYF. In DNA form, the CDR3 reads TGTGCCAGCAGCTTATTACGGGGTCCCTACGAGCAGTACTTC.

This clone was recorded a few times. The CDR3 region has the DNA TGCAGCGGCCGACAGGGAGGAAACACCATATATTTT. Translation gives CSGRQGGNTIYF. This chain links TRBV29-1 with TRBJ1-3; the match to TRBD1 covers 7 bases. This CDR3 region has 12 residues. CDR1 is SQVTM and CDR2 is ANQGSEA in the germline V gene. The J segment lost 4 bases and the V segment lost 7 bases, leaving 4 bases of the junction unmatched. Full variable domain (rest looked up from reference TRBV29-1 and TRBJ1-3): SAVISQKPSRDICQRGTSLTIQCQVDSQVTMMFWYRQQPGQSLTLIATANQGSEATYESGFVIDKFPISRPNLTFSTLTVSNMSPEDSSIYLCSGRQGGNTIYFGEGSWLTVV.

This clone was counted once. This chain uses TRBV6-1 with TRBJ2-7; 7 nucleotides agree with TRBD1. Germline lookup yields CDR1 MNHNS and CDR2 SASEGT. J was trimmed by 3 bases and V by 8 bases; bases with no gene match: 13. This CDR3 has 15 residues. The DNA for the CDR3 is TGTGCCAGCGACCGGACAGGCCGTGATTTCTACGAGCAGTACTTC. Translation gives CASDRTGRDFYEQYF.

The chain joins TRBV7-8 to TRBJ2-3; D is possibly TRBD2 (7 bases). Germline CDR1 and CDR2: SGHVS and FQNEAQ. V was pared by 5 bases and J by 5 bases, with 17 bases between. The length of the CDR3 is 15 residues. CDR3 DNA sequence: TGTGCCAGCAGCCCTAGGGGCGGGGGCGGAGATACGCAGTATTTT. This codes for CASSPRGGGGDTQYF.

The chain joins TRBV4-2 to TRBJ2-7; 7 nucleotides match TRBD2. This CDR3 contains 13 residues. V was pared by 1 base and J by 6 bases, with 3 bases of the junction left unmatched. Germline CDR1 LGHNA, CDR2 YNFKEQ. CDR3 residues: CASSQGGRGEQYF. CDR3 bases: TGTGCCAGCAGCCAAGGGGGGAGGGGCGAGCAGTACTTC.

J is TRBJ2-3 and V is TRBV7-3; 10 bases are shared with TRBD2. V lost 2 bases, J lost 6 bases, and 5 bases stayed unmatched. Germline loops: CDR1 SGHTA, CDR2 FQGTGA. There are 15 residues in the CDR3. CDR3 sequence (DNA): TGTGCCAGCAGCTTAGCCCGGGGACTAGCGGATACGCAGTATTTT. Amino acids: CASSLARGLADTQYF.

V usage is TRBV7-9 and J usage is TRBJ2-1; 10 bases are shared with TRBD2. There are 16 residues in the CDR3. V shed 2 bases, J shed 8 bases, and the junction held 9 bases outside the gene matches. Per germline, CDR1 SEHNR and CDR2 FQNEAQ (reference sequence). CDR3 amino acids: CASSLLAGARGDEQFF. CDR3 DNA sequence: TGTGCCAGCAGCTTACTAGCGGGGGCTAGAGGGGATGAGCAGTTCTTC.

The chain combines TRBV6-1 with TRBJ2-7, with 7 positions matching TRBD2. Germline assignment: CDR1 MNHNS and CDR2 SASEGT. The V and J ends lost 0 bases and 9 bases, in that order; junction bases with no gene match: 11. The CDR3 is made up of 15 amino acids. CDR3 protein: CASSEALGGGGVQYF. In DNA, the CDR3 is TGTGCCAGCAGTGAAGCTCTCGGCGGGGGAGGGGTGCAGTACTTC.

V and J are TRBV7-9 and TRBJ1-5; maybe TRBD1 (5 bases). The V and J ends lost 2 bases and 6 bases respectively, with 11 bases between them. The length of the CDR3 is 14 residues. Germline V gene sequence: CDR1 SEHNR, CDR2 FQNEAQ (reference sequence). CDR3 coding DNA: TGTGCCAGCAGCTTACAGGGATCGGGTCAGCCCCAGCATTTT. It specifies CASSLQGSGQPQHF.

The V and J genes are TRBV10-3 and TRBJ1-5, with 7 bases identical to TRBD1. CDR3 length: 13 amino acids. V shed 3 bases and J 7 bases; nucleotides not matched to a gene: 3. The germline gives CDR1 ENHRY, CDR2 SYGVKD. The CDR3 sequence: CAISERQGQPQHF. The CDR3 DNA follows: TGTGCCATCAGTGAAAGACAGGGCCAGCCCCAGCATTTT.

The chain is built from TRBV5-6 and TRBJ1-2, with D unclear. The V end was cut by 2 bases, the J end by 7 bases, with 12 bases between. Germline CDR1 and CDR2: SGHDT and YYEEEE. The CDR3 runs to 13 residues. CDR3: CASSFGVIGGYTF. CDR3 nucleotide sequence: TGTGCCAGCAGCTTCGGGGTGATAGGTGGCTACACCTTC.

The gene calls are TRBV4-2 and TRBJ1-6; 11 positions match TRBD1. The junction had 15 bases not matched to a gene; V was cut back by 1 base and J by 4 bases. CDR3 size: 21 residues. Germline CDR1 is LGHNA and CDR2 is YNFKEQ. The CDR3 nucleotides are TGTGCCAGCAGCCAAGGGGCCTTTAAGTGGACAGGGGGCGATTATAATTCACCCCTCCACTTT. Its protein is CASSQGAFKWTGGDYNSPLHF.

V gene TRBV7-9 combines with J gene TRBJ2-1, with D possibly being TRBD1 (5 bases). The CDR3 has 12 residues. Trimming stripped 3 bases from V and 9 bases from J, with 9 bases between. Germline CDR1 reads SEHNR; CDR2 reads FQNEAQ (reference sequence). The CDR3, as DNA: TGTGCCAGCAGCTTCGAGACAGTTGAGCAGTTCTTC. As protein: CASSFETVEQFF.

V usage is TRBV7-9 and J usage is TRBJ2-1, with D unresolved. Germline lookup yields CDR1 SEHNR and CDR2 FQNEAQ (reference sequence). Trimming pared 3 bases from V and 4 bases from J, leaving 4 bases between. This CDR3 contains 12 residues. CDR3 residues: CASSLTYNEQFF. Here the CDR3 DNA reads TGTGCCAGCAGCTTGACTTACAATGAGCAGTTCTTC.

The gene calls are TRBV7-2 and TRBJ2-7, with no clear D. Per germline, CDR1 SGHTA and CDR2 FQGNSA. Trimming pared 1 base from V and 7 bases from J, leaving 11 bases between. This CDR3 is built from 13 residues. For the CDR3, the DNA is TGTGCCAGCAGCTTAGGGCAAACCGGGGAGCAGTACTTC. Translation: CASSLGQTGEQYF.

The chain links TRBV2 to TRBJ1-3; possible D gene TRBD1, 6 bases. With 2 bases removed from V and 0 bases from J, the gap between germline ends came to 11 bases. Germline V lookup: CDR1 SNHLY, CDR2 FYNNEI. The CDR3 is 16 amino acids. In DNA form, the CDR3 reads TGTGCCAGCAGTGAATGGACAGCGAACTCTGGAAACACCATATATTTT. Translation gives CASSEWTANSGNTIYF.